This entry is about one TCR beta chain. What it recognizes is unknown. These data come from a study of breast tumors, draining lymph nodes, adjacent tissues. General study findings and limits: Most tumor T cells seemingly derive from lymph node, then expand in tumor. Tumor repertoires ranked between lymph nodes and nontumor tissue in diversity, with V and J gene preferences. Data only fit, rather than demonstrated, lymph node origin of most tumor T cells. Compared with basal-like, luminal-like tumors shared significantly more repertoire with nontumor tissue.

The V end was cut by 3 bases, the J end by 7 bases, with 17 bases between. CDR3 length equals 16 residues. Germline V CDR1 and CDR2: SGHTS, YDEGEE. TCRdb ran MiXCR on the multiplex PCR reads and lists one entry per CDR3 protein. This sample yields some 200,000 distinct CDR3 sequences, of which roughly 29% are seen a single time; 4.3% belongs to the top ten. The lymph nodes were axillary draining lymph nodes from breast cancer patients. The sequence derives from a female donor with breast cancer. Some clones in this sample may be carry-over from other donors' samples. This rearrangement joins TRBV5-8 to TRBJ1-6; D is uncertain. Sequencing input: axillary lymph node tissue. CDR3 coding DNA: TGTGCCAGCAGCTGCGGGATGACTAGCGGGAATTCACCCCTCCACTTT. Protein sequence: CASSCGMTSGNSPLHF.